This TCR beta chain derives from a study of blood T cell repertoires in COVID-19. Turning to the study itself: There were acute and convalescent COVID-19 samples, and they came from the United States, Italy and Spain. The analysed material was cDNA or gDNA that came from T cells, B-cell-depleted T cells, or PBMCs.

Per the original data handling: Reference gene primer amplification in the assay estimated nucleated cell counts. Profiled with immunoSEQ multiplex PCR; TCRdb holds only in-frame clones, not every one. That table supplies the V and J calls and clone size; D and trimming were determined from the DNA. The table records fewer than 350,000 clones, approximately 81% of them present only once. The germline V gene has CDR1 LNHNV and CDR2 YYDKDF (reference sequence). This CDR3 has 13 residues. V lost 5 bases and J 6 bases, leaving 14 bases between the germline ends. The chain carries TRBV15 and TRBJ2-7; a weak D match, TRBD2 (6 bases). The receptor comes from a woman aged 25 to 39 who had been exposed to COVID-19. Specimen: PBMCs or T cells enriched from blood (not recorded which). The CDR3 spells CATSGWEDIEQYF. The CDR3 bases are TGTGCCACCAGCGGATGGGAGGATATCGAGCAGTACTTC.